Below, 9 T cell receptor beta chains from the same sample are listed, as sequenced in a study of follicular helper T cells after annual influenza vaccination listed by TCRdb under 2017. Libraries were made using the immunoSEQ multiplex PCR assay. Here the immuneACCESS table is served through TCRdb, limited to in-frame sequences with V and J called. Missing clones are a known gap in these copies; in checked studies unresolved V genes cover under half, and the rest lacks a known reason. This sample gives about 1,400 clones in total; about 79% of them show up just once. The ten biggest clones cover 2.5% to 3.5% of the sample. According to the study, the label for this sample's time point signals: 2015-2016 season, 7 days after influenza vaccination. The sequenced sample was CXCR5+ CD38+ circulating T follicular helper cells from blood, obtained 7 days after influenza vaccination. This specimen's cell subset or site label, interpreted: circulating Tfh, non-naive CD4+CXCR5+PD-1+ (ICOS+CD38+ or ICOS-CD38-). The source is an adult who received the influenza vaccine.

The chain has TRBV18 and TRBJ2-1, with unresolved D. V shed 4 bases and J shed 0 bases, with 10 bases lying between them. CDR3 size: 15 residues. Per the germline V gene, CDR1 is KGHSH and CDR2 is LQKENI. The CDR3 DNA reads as TGTGCCAGCTCACTGGCCGGAAACTCCTACAATGAGCAGTTCTTC. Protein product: CASSLAGNSYNEQFF.

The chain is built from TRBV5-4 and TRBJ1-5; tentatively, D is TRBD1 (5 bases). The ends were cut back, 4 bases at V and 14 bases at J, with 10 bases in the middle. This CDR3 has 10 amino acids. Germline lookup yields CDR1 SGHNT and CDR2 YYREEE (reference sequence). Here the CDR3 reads CASSPGPEHF. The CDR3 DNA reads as TGTGCCAGCAGCCCGGGACCGGAGCATTTT.

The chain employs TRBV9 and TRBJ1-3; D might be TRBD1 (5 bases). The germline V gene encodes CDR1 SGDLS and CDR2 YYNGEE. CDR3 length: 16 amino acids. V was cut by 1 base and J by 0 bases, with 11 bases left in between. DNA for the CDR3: TGTGCCAGCAGCGTAAAAAGGACACTCTCTGGAAACACCATATATTTT. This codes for CASSVKRTLSGNTIYF.

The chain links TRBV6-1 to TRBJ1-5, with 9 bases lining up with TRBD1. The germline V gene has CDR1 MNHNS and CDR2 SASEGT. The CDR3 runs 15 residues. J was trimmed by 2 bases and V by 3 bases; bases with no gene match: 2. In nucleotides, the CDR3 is TGTGCCAGCAGTGAGACAGGGGGTGGCAATCAGCCCCAGCATTTT. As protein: CASSETGGGNQPQHF.

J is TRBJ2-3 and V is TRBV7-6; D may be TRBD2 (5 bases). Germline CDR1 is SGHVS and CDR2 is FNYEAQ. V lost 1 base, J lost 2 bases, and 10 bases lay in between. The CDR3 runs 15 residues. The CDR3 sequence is CASSLGTRATDTQYF. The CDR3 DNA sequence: TGTGCCAGCAGCTTAGGTACGAGGGCCACAGATACGCAGTATTTT.

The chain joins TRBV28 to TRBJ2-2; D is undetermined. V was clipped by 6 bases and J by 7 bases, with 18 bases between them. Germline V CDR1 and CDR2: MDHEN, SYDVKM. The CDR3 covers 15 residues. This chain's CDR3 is CASRRPSIDGGELFF. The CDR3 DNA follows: TGTGCCAGCAGGAGGCCCTCGATCGACGGCGGGGAGCTGTTTTTT.

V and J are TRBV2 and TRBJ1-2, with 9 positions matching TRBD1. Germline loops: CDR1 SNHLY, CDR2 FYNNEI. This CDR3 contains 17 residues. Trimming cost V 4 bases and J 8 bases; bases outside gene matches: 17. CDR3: CASSVPGQGFNLMGYTF. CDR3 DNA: TGTGCCAGCAGTGTCCCGGGACAGGGATTCAATCTTATGGGCTACACCTTC.

The CDR3 loop reads CASSLELTRGANTF. As DNA, the CDR3 is TGTGCCAGCAGCTTGGAACTCACGCGGGGCGCCAACACCTTC. V and J are TRBV5-8 and TRBJ1-2, with D possibly matching TRBD1 (5 bases). From germline, CDR1 is SGHTS and CDR2 YDEGEE. This CDR3 is 14 amino acids long. Trimming shortened V by 0 bases and J by 12 bases, and 18 bases separated the two germline ends. Filled out from reference TRBV5-8 and TRBJ1-2, the complete variable domain reads EAGVTQSPTHLIKTRGQQATLRCSPISGHTSVYWYQQALGLGLQFLLWYDEGEERNRGNFPPRFSGRQFPNYSSELNVNALELEDSALYLCASSLELTRGANTFGSGTRLTVV.

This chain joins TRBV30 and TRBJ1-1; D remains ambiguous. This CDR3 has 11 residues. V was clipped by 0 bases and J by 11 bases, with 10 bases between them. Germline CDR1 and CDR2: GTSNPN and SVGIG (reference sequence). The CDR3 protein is CAWSVKKRAFF. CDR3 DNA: TGTGCCTGGAGTGTTAAGAAAAGGGCTTTCTTT.